Listed here are 8 T cell receptor beta chains from one sample, sequenced in a study of human T cells and chemical hapten exposure. Time point specified: healthy volunteer bleed at 6 weeks. Whole blood, unfractionated, served as the material for total RNA extraction. TCRdb re-called the RACE reads with MiXCR, one entry per CDR3 protein. The sample lists about 77,000 distinct CDR3 sequences, about 8.6% seen once, with 1.7% in the top ten. Specimen: whole blood. These TCRs come from a female donor in good health. Some clones in this sample may be carry-over from other donors' samples.

The sample holds a few counts of this clonotype. The chain uses TRBV29-1 and TRBJ1-1; 7 nucleotides line up with TRBD1. The CDR3 runs to 13 residues. From germline, CDR1 is SQVTM and CDR2 ANQGSEA. J was trimmed by 6 bases and V by 4 bases; bases with no gene match: 8. CDR3 in amino acids: CSVADRVFSEAFF. The CDR3 coding sequence is TGCAGCGTTGCCGACAGGGTGTTTTCTGAAGCTTTCTTT. Full variable domain (outside the CDR3, taken from reference TRBV29-1 and TRBJ1-1): SAVISQKPSRDICQRGTSLTIQCQVDSQVTMMFWYRQQPGQSLTLIATANQGSEATYESGFVIDKFPISRPNLTFSTLTVSNMSPEDSSIYLCSVADRVFSEAFFGQGTRLTVV.

This clonotype was counted ten times or more. The V gene is TRBV5-1, the J gene TRBJ2-6, with D uncertain. Germline V CDR1 and CDR2: SGHRS, YFSETQ. Between the trimmed V and J ends, which lost 2 bases and 2 bases, there was a span of 5 bases. The CDR3 consists of 14 residues. The CDR3 DNA follows: TGCGCCAGCAGCTTAGAGGCTGGGGCCAACGTCCTGACTTTC. Its translation is CASSLEAGANVLTF.

This clonotype occurred many times. This chain uses TRBV10-3 with TRBJ2-5; TRBD1 aligns across 7 bases. The germline V gene has CDR1 ENHRY and CDR2 SYGVKD. The CDR3 has 14 amino acids. V lost 7 bases to trimming and J lost 0 bases; unmatched junction nucleotides: 5. This CDR3 is CAIKAGTDQETQYF. The DNA of the CDR3 is TGTGCCATCAAAGCTGGGACAGACCAAGAGACCCAGTACTTC.

This clonotype was seen a few times. V and J are TRBV7-9 and TRBJ1-5; TRBD1 matches 9 bases. The CDR3 consists of 16 residues. Germline V gives CDR1 SEHNR, CDR2 FQNEAQ (reference sequence). After removal of 1 base from V and 3 bases from J, the junction contained 4 bases not matched to a gene. CDR3 DNA: TGTGCCAGCAGCTTAGGAGGGACAGGGTACAATCAGCCCCAGCATTTT. Translation: CASSLGGTGYNQPQHF.

In this sample, this clonotype turned up many times. J is TRBJ1-2 and V is TRBV2; D unresolved. The CDR3 sequence is 17 residues long. Per the germline V gene, CDR1 is SNHLY and CDR2 is FYNNEI. The V gene lost 2 bases and the J gene lost 2 bases, with 18 bases spanning the gap. The chain's CDR3 is CASSEFVNGSENYGYTF. CDR3 sequence (DNA): TGTGCCAGCAGTGAATTCGTAAATGGCAGTGAAAACTATGGCTACACCTTC.

The V and J genes are TRBV19 and TRBJ1-6; 7 positions agree with TRBD1. CDR1 is LNHDA and CDR2 is SQIVND in the germline V gene (reference sequence). Unmatched junction bases numbered 7, after V lost 3 bases and J lost 8 bases. CDR3 size: 15 residues. CDR3 region: CASSIVGTVHSPLHF. DNA of the CDR3: TGTGCCAGTAGTATCGTCGGGACAGTCCATTCACCCCTCCACTTT.

This clonotype was counted many times. This chain connects TRBV5-5 to TRBJ1-1; 7 nucleotides agree with TRBD1. After removal of 2 bases from V and 2 bases from J, the junction contained 6 bases not matched to a gene. The CDR3 covers 15 residues. Germline values: CDR1 SGHKS, CDR2 YYEKEE (reference sequence). The CDR3 spells CASSLRDRRNTEAFF. In DNA form, the CDR3 reads TGTGCCAGCAGCTTAAGGGACAGAAGAAACACTGAAGCTTTCTTT.

This clonotype was seen a few times. The chain has TRBV12-3 or TRBV12-4 and TRBJ2-1; 7 bases align to TRBD2. V lost 8 bases and J lost 14; bases outside the gene matches: 9. CDR3 size: 11 residues. The CDR3 region has the DNA TGTGCCAGCCGATCATCGGCGGGAGAGTTCTTC. Protein sequence: CASRSSAGEFF.